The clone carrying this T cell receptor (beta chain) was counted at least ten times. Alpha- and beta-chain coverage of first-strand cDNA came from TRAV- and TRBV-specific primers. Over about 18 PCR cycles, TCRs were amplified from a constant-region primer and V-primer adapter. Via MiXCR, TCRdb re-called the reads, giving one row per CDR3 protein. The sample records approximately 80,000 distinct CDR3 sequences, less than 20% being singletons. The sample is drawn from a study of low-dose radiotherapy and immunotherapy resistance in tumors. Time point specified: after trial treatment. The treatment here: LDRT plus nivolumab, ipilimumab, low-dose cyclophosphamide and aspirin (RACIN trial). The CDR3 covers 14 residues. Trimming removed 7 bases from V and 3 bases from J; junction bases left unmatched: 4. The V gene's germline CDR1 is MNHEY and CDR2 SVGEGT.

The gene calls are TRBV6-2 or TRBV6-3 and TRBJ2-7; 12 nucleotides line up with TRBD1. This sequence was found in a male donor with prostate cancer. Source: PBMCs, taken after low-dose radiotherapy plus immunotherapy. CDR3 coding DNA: TGTGCCAGCACTCGGGACAGGGGGCTCTACGAGCAGTACTTC. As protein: CASTRDRGLYEQYF.